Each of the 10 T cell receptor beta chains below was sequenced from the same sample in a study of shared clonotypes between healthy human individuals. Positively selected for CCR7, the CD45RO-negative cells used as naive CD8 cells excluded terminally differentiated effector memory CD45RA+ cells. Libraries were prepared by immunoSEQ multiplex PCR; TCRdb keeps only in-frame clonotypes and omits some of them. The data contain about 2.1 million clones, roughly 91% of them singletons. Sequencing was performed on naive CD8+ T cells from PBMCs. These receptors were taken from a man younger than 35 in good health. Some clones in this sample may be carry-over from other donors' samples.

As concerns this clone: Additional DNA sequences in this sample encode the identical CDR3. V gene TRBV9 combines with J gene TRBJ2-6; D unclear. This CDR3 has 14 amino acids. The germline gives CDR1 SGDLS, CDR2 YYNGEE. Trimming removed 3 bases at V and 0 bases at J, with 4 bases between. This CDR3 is CASSARSGANVLTF. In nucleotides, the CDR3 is TGTGCCAGCAGCGCACGCTCTGGGGCCAACGTCCTGACTTTC.

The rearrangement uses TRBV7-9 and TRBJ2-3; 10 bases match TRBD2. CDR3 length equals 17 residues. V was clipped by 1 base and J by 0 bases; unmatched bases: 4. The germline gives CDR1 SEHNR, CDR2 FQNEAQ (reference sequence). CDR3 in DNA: TGTGCCAGCAGCTTAGTGGGACTAGCGACTAGCACAGATACGCAGTATTTT. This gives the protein CASSLVGLATSTDTQYF. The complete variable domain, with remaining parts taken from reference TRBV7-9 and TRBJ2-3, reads DTGVSQNPRHKITKRGQNVTFRCDPISEHNRLYWYRQTLGQGPEFLTYFQNEAQLEKSRLLSDRFSAERPKGSFSTLEIQRTEQGDSAMYLCASSLVGLATSTDTQYFGPGTRLTVL.

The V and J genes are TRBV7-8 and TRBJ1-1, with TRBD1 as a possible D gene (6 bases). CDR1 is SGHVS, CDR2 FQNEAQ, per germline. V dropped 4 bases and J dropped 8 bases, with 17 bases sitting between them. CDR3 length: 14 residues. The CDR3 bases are TGTGCCAGCAGCTCGACGACAGGCCTATCGGAAGCTTTCTTT. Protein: CASSSTTGLSEAFF.

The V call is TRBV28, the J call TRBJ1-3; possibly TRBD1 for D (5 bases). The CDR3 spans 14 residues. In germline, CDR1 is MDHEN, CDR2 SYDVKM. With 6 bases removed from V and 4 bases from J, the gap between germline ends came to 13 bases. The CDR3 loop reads CASRMGPTGNTIYF. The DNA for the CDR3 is TGTGCCAGCAGAATGGGACCGACCGGAAACACCATATATTTT.

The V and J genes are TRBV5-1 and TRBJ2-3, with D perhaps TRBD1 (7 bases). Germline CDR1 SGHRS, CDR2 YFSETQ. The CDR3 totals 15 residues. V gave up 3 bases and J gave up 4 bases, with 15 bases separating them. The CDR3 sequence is CASSWQGGPADTQYF. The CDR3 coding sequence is TGCGCCAGCAGCTGGCAGGGGGGACCCGCAGATACGCAGTATTTT. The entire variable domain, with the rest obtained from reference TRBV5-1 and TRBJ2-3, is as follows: KAGVTQTPRYLIKTRGQQVTLSCSPISGHRSVSWYQQTPGQGLQFLFEYFSETQRNKGNFPGRFSGRQFSNSRSEMNVSTLELGDSALYLCASSWQGGPADTQYFGPGTRLTVL.

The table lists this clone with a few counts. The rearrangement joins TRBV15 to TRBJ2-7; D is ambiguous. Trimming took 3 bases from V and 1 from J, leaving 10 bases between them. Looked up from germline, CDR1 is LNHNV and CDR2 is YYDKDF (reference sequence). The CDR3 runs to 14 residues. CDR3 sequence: CATSSGGPSYEQYF. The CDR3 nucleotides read TGTGCCACCAGCAGCGGCGGTCCTTCCTACGAGCAGTACTTC.

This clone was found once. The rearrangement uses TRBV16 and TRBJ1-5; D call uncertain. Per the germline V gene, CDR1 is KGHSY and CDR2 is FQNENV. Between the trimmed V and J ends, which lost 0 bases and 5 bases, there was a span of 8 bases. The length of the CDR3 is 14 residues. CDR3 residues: CASSQSAIDQPQHF. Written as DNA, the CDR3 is TGTGCCAGCAGCCAATCTGCAATAGATCAGCCCCAGCATTTT. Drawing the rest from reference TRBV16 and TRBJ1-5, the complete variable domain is GEEVAQTPKHLVRGEGQKAKLYCAPIKGHSYVFWYQQVLKNEFKFLISFQNENVFDETGMPKERFSAKCLPNSPCSLEIQATKLEDSAVYFCASSQSAIDQPQHFGDGTRLSIL.

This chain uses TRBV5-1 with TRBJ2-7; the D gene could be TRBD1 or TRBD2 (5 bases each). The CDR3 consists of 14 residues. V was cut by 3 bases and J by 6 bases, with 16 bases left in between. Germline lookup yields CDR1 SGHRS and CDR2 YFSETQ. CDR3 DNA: TGCGCCAGCAGCTATCCCGGGGATGGGGGCGAGCAGTACTTC. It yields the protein CASSYPGDGGEQYF.

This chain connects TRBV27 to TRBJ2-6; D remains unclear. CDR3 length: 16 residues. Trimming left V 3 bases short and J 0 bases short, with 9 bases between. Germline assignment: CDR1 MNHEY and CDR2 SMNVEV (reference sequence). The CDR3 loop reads CASSFRRLSGANVLTF. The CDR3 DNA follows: TGTGCCAGCAGTTTTCGGCGGCTCTCTGGGGCCAACGTCCTGACTTTC.

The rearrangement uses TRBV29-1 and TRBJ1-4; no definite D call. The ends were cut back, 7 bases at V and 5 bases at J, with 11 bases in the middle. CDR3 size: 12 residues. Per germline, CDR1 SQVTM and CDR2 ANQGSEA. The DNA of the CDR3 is TGCAGCGCCGAGGCAGAAAATGAAAAACTGTTTTTT. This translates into CSAEAENEKLFF.